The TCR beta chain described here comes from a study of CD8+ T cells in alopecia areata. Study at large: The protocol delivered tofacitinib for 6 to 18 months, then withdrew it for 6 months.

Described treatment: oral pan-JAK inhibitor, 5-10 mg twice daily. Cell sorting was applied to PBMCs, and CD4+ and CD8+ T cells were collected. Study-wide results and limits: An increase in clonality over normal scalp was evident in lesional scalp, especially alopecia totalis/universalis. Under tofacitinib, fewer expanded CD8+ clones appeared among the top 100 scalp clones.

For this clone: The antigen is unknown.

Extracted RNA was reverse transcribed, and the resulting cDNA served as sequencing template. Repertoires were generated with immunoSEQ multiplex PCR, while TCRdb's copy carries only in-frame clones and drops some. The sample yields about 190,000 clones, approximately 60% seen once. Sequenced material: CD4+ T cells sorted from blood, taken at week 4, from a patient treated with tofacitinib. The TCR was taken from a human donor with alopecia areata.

For the CDR3, the DNA is TGTGCCAGCAGTGAAGGCACTGAAGCTTTCTTT. It is translated as CASSEGTEAFF. The J gene is TRBJ1-1, the V gene TRBV2, with D unresolved. This CDR3 has 11 amino acids. CDR1 and CDR2 (germline): SNHLY, FYNNEI. V was trimmed by 1 base and J by 4 bases, leaving 1 base between them.